Following are 10 T cell receptor beta chains from one sample sequenced in a study of T-cell memory formation after mild COVID-19. TCRdb ran MiXCR on the 5' RACE reads and lists one entry per CDR3 protein. The sample yields 85,000 to 120,000 distinct CDR3 sequences, 9.5% to 15% seen once. The sample comprised PBMCs or a T cell subset sorted from them (not recorded which). Every receptor here comes from an adult woman who had mild COVID-19 (a few samples of this study predate the infection). Cell type and time point are not known.

A few counts support this clonotype. V is TRBV7-8 and J is TRBJ1-4; tentatively, D is TRBD1 (5 bases). Trimming left V 1 base short and J 2 bases short, with 8 bases between. The CDR3 consists of 15 residues. Germline CDR1 SGHVS, CDR2 FQNEAQ. CDR3: CASSLEGRTNEKLFF. The CDR3 DNA reads TGTGCCAGCAGCTTAGAGGGGCGGACTAATGAAAAACTGTTTTTT.

This clonotype was seen a few times. This rearrangement joins TRBV9 to TRBJ2-1, with D possibly matching TRBD2 (5 bases). CDR3 length: 13 residues. V was trimmed by 4 bases and J by 4 bases, leaving 9 bases between them. Germline V gene data show CDR1 as SGDLS and CDR2 as YYNGEE. CDR3: CASSSGKYNEQFF. The CDR3 DNA is TGTGCCAGCAGCTCCGGGAAGTACAATGAGCAGTTCTTC. The full variable domain, completed using reference TRBV9 and TRBJ2-1, is DSGVTQTPKHLITATGQRVTLRCSPRSGDLSVYWYQQSLDQGLQFLIQYYNGEERAKGNILERFSAQQFPDLHSELNLSSLELGDSALYFCASSSGKYNEQFFGPGTRLTVL.

The chain employs TRBV20-1 and TRBJ1-2; 11 nucleotides match TRBD1. V trimming: 8 bases; J trimming: 8 bases; junction bases outside the gene matches: 13. CDR3 length equals 14 residues. The germline gives CDR1 DFQATT, CDR2 SNEGSKA (reference sequence). For the CDR3, the DNA is TGCAGTTGCTACTCCGGACAGGGGGCAGAAGGCTACACCTTC. It codes for CSCYSGQGAEGYTF.

This clonotype was seen a handful of times. J is TRBJ2-1 and V is TRBV6-2 or TRBV6-3, with D possibly being TRBD1 (6 bases). The ends were cut back, 2 bases at V and 0 bases at J, with 8 bases in the middle. The CDR3 length is 15 residues. Germline loops: CDR1 MNHEY, CDR2 SVGEGT. CDR3 DNA sequence: TGTGCCAGCAGTTACGAGGGGGTCTCCTACAATGAGCAGTTCTTC. It is translated as CASSYEGVSYNEQFF.

This clonotype turned up a few times. The chain is built from TRBV6-5 and TRBJ1-2, with D possibly TRBD1 on 6 matching bases. V was cut by 5 bases and J by 7 bases, with 11 bases left in between. Looked up from germline, CDR1 is MNHEY and CDR2 is SVGAGI. The CDR3 is 12 residues long. The CDR3 region has the DNA TGTGCCAGCAGTCGGGACACTGGTGGCTACACCTTC. Protein product: CASSRDTGGYTF.

The chain combines TRBV2 with TRBJ1-2; D remains ambiguous. Trimming shortened V by 1 base and J by 2 bases, and 11 bases separated the two germline ends. From germline, CDR1 is SNHLY and CDR2 FYNNEI. The CDR3 has 15 amino acids. CDR3 coding DNA: TGTGCCAGCAGTGAAGATGGATATGGGAACTATGGCTACACCTTC. It encodes CASSEDGYGNYGYTF.

This clonotype was detected many times. The chain joins TRBV7-6 to TRBJ2-1; D is possibly TRBD1 or TRBD2 (5 bases each). The CDR3 is 14 residues long. V lost 4 bases and J lost 8, with 15 bases in between. Germline V gene data show CDR1 as SGHVS and CDR2 as FNYEAQ. The CDR3 DNA is TGTGCCAGCAGCTCCCCCTCGGGGACCCATGAGCAGTTCTTC. It is translated as CASSSPSGTHEQFF. Full variable domain (remainder filled in from reference TRBV7-6 and TRBJ2-1): GAGVSQSPRYKVTKRGQDVALRCDPISGHVSLYWYRQALGQGPEFLTYFNYEAQQDKSGLPNDRFSAERPEGSISTLTIQRTEQRDSAMYRCASSSPSGTHEQFFGPGTRLTVL.

This clonotype was seen a few times. The rearrangement links TRBV11-2 to TRBJ2-3; 7 bases match TRBD1. The CDR3 loop spans 16 amino acids. V lost 5 bases, J lost 2 bases, and 10 bases stayed unmatched. Germline V CDR1 and CDR2: SGHAT, FQNNGV. Here the CDR3 reads CASSTVGGVDTDTQYF. CDR3 sequence (DNA): TGTGCCAGCAGCACCGTAGGGGGCGTTGACACAGATACGCAGTATTTT. The whole variable domain, remainder taken from reference TRBV11-2 and TRBJ2-3, is EAGVAQSPRYKIIEKRQSVAFWCNPISGHATLYWYQQILGQGPKLLIQFQNNGVVDDSQLPKDRFSAERLKGVDSTLKIQPAKLEDSAVYLCASSTVGGVDTDTQYFGPGTRLTVL.

Many counts were recorded for this clonotype. The chain couples TRBV12-3 or TRBV12-4 to TRBJ2-1, with D uncertain. The CDR3 has 15 amino acids. Trimming removed 3 bases from V and 7 bases from J, with 16 bases in between. In DNA form, the CDR3 reads TGTGCCAGCAGTTTTGGAGACTTCGCAGCAAATGAGCAGTTCTTC. It codes for CASSFGDFAANEQFF.

This clonotype turned up a few times. The J gene is TRBJ2-1, the V gene TRBV10-3; D call uncertain. Deletions cut 3 bases from V and 9 bases from J, with 6 bases between. Germline V gene data show CDR1 as ENHRY and CDR2 as SYGVKD. The CDR3 has 11 residues. CDR3 sequence (DNA): TGTGCCATCAGTGATGAGGTTGAGCAGTTCTTC. Its translation: CAISDEVEQFF.